These T cell receptor beta chains were read from a single sample in a study of shared clonotypes between healthy human individuals. TCRdb's table, derived via immunoSEQ multiplex PCR, lists solely in-frame clones and lacks some. The table shows fewer than 1.4 million clones, with 70% to 80% occurring only once. The sample was memory CD4+ T cells from PBMCs. The receptors originated from a man younger than 30 in good health. Some clones in this sample may be carry-over from other donors' samples. CDR3s include the opening cysteine and the closing phenylalanine or tryptophan. D genes are given only for firm matches. Some rows mark clone size as missing; the rest say once, few, many or name a class of expanded clone.

TRBJ1-3 | - | - | TRBV9 | TGTGCCAGCAGCGTGGACCTCCTAGACACCATATATTTT | CASSVDLLDTIYF
TRBJ1-2 | - | TRBD1 | TRBV28 | TGTGCCACCCCCGCCAGGAAGACAGGGGGAGGTACTAACTATGGCTACACCTTC | CATPARKTGGGTNYGYTF
TRBJ2-1 | - | TRBD1 | TRBV28 | TGTGCCAGCAGTCCCGGGACAGGGGGCGCGGGCGATGAGCAGTTCTTC | CASSPGTGGAGDEQFF
TRBJ2-5 | - | TRBD2 | TRBV5-4 | TGTGCCAGCAGCCCCGGACTAGCGGGAGCCGGAGAGACCCAGTACTTC | CASSPGLAGAGETQYF
TRBJ2-2 | - | - | TRBV2 | TGTGCCAGCAGTGAGTTTAGGGTCAGGTACACCGGGGAGCTGTTTTTT | CASSEFRVRYTGELFF
TRBJ2-2 | - | - | TRBV30 | TGTGCCTGGAGCACTAGGGGGGGGTACACCGGGGAGCTGTTTTTT | CAWSTRGGYTGELFF
TRBJ2-7 | once | - | TRBV18 | TGTGCCAGCTCACCCCCTACCTACGAGCAGTACTTC | CASSPPTYEQYF
TRBJ1-2 | - | - | TRBV5-1 | TGCGCCAGCAGCCAAAGAGCTAACTATGGCTACACCTTC | CASSQRANYGYTF
TRBJ1-3 | once | - | TRBV29-1 | TGCAGCGTTGTGGTTCGGTCTGGAAACACCATATATTTT | CSVVVRSGNTIYF
TRBJ1-3 | - | - | TRBV4-2 | TGTGCCAGCAGCCAAGATTGGGGACTTGGACTACGGGGAGGAAACACCATATATTTT | CASSQDWGLGLRGGNTIYF
TRBJ2-1 | - | TRBD2 | TRBV28 | TGTGCCAGCATCCGATCTAGCGGTTCCTACAATGAGCAGTTCTTC | CASIRSSGSYNEQFF
TRBJ2-1 | - | TRBD2 | TRBV7-9 | TGTGCCAGCAGCTTTGACCCCGGGACTAGCGGAAATGAGCAGTTCTTC | CASSFDPGTSGNEQFF
TRBJ1-2 | - | - | TRBV18 | TGTGCCAGCTCACCACAGCTAGGGAAGGACTATGGCTACACCTTC | CASSPQLGKDYGYTF
TRBJ2-5 | - | TRBD2 | TRBV9 | TGTGCCAGCAGCGCCCCACTAGCGGGAGGGGGTCATGCCGAGACCCAGTACTTC | CASSAPLAGGGHAETQYF
TRBJ1-4 | - | - | TRBV25-1 | TGTGCCAGCAGTGAATATCGGGGAGCTAATGAAAAACTGTTTTTT | CASSEYRGANEKLFF
TRBJ2-7 | - | TRBD1 | TRBV19 | TGTGCCAGTAGAGACCCGGGACAGGGTATGTGGGAGCAGTACTTC | CASRDPGQGMWEQYF
TRBJ1-4 | - | - | TRBV29-1 | TGCAGCGTGGGGGGCAGGGAAAAACTGTTTTTT | CSVGGREKLFF
TRBJ2-3 | - | - | TRBV25-1 | TGTGCCAGCAGTGAGTCCACCGGGGCAGGGTATACAGATACGCAGTATTTT | CASSESTGAGYTDTQYF